The 4 T cell receptor beta chains reported below all come from one sample, sequenced in a study of blood T cell repertoires in COVID-19. The method was immunoSEQ multiplex PCR; TCRdb's version includes in-frame clones alone and lacks a portion of them. The sample contains about 160,000 clones, just under 95% of which appear only once. Sequencing used peripheral blood. Receptor source: a woman aged 50 to 65 with acute or convalescent COVID-19.

The rearrangement joins TRBV5-5 to TRBJ1-1; D remains ambiguous. V lost 1 base and J 4 bases, leaving 14 bases between the germline ends. The CDR3 covers 15 residues. Germline-derived CDR1 and CDR2 are SGHKS and YYEKEE (reference sequence). DNA of the CDR3: TGTGCCAGCAGCTTGTTCGGAAATTCGGGCACTGAAGCTTTCTTT. This translates into CASSLFGNSGTEAFF.

The J gene is TRBJ1-6, the V gene TRBV30; perhaps TRBD1 as D (6 bases). Trimming stripped 3 bases from V and 7 bases from J, with 10 bases between. The CDR3 spans 13 residues. Per germline, CDR1 GTSNPN and CDR2 SVGIG (reference sequence). The CDR3 coding sequence is TGTGCCTGGAGGAAGCAGGGGAATTCACCCCTCCACTTT. This translates into CAWRKQGNSPLHF. Looking up the rest from reference TRBV30 and TRBJ1-6 gives the full variable domain: SQTIHQWPATLVQPVGSPLSLECTVEGTSNPNLYWYRQAAGRGLQLLFYSVGIGQISSEVPQNLSASRPQDRQFILSSKKLLLSDSGFYLCAWRKQGNSPLHFGNGTRLTVT.

V usage is TRBV9 and J usage is TRBJ2-1; 10 nucleotides match TRBD2. This CDR3 is built from 15 residues. The germline V gene has CDR1 SGDLS and CDR2 YYNGEE. The J segment lost 4 bases and the V segment lost 0 bases, leaving 1 base of the junction unmatched. CDR3 sequence (DNA): TGTGCCAGCAGCGTAGCAGCGGGGGGGTACAATGAGCAGTTCTTC. Protein sequence: CASSVAAGGYNEQFF.

V and J are TRBV7-8 and TRBJ1-5, with TRBD1 as a possible D gene (6 bases). Deletions cut 1 base from V and 15 bases from J, with 25 bases between. The CDR3 runs to 16 residues. The germline V gene has CDR1 SGHVS and CDR2 FQNEAQ. CDR3: CASSLGKGARTETLHF. CDR3 DNA: TGTGCCAGCAGCTTAGGGAAAGGGGCTCGGACAGAAACACTGCATTTT.